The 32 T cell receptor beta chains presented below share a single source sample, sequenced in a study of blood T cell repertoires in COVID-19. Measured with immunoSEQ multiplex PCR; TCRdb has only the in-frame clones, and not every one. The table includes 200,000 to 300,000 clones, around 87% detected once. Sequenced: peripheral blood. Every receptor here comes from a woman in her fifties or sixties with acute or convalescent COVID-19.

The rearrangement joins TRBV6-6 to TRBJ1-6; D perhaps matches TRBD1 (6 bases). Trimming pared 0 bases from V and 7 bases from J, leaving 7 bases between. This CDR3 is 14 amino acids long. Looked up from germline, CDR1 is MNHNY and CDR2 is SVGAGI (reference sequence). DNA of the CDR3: TGTGCCAGCAGTTACTCTACAGGGAATTCACCCCTCCACTTT. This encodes CASSYSTGNSPLHF.

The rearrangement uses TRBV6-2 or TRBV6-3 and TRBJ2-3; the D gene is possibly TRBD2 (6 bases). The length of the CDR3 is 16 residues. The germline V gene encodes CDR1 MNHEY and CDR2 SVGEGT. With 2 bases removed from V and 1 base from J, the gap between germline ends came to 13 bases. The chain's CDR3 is CASSYRREFGTDTQYF. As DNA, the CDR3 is TGTGCCAGCAGTTACCGACGGGAGTTTGGCACAGATACGCAGTATTTT.

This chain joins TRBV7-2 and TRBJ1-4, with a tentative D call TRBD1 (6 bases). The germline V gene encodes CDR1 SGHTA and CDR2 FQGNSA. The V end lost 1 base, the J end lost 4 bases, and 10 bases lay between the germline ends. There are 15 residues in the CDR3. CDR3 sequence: CASSLVRGLNEKLFF. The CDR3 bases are TGTGCCAGCAGCTTAGTCAGGGGCCTTAATGAAAAACTGTTTTTT.

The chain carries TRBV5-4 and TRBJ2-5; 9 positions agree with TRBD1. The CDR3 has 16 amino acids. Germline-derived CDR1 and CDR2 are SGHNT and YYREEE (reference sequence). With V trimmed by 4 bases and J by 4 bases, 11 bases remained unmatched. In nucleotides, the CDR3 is TGTGCCAGCAGCCCGGCCGGGACAGGGACACGAGAGACCCAGTACTTC. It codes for CASSPAGTGTRETQYF.

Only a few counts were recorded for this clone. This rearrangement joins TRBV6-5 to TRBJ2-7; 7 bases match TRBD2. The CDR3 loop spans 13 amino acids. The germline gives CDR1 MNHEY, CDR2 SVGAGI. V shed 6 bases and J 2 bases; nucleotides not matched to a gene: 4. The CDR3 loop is CASRQAGPYEQYF. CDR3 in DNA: TGTGCCAGCAGACAAGCGGGACCCTACGAGCAGTACTTC.

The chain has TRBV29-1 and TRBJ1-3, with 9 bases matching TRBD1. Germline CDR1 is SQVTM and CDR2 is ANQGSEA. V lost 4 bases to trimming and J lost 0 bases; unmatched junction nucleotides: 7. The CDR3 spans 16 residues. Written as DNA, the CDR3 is TGCAGCGTTGCGGGGGACAGGGCTATCTCTGGAAACACCATATATTTT. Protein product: CSVAGDRAISGNTIYF. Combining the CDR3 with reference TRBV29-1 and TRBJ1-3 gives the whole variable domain SAVISQKPSRDICQRGTSLTIQCQVDSQVTMMFWYRQQPGQSLTLIATANQGSEATYESGFVIDKFPISRPNLTFSTLTVSNMSPEDSSIYLCSVAGDRAISGNTIYFGEGSWLTVV.

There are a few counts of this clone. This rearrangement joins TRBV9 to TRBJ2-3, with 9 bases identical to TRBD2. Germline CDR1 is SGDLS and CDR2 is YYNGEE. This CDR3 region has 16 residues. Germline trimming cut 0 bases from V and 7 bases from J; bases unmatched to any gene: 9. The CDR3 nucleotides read TGTGCCAGCAGCGTAGGGGTTAGCGGGAGCCTTAATACGCAGTATTTT. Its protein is CASSVGVSGSLNTQYF.

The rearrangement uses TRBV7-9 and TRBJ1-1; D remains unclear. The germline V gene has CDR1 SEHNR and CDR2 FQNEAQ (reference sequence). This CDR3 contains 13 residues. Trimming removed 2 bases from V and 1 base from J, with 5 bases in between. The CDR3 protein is CASSLSGNTEAFF. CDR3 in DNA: TGTGCCAGCAGCTTATCAGGGAACACTGAAGCTTTCTTT.

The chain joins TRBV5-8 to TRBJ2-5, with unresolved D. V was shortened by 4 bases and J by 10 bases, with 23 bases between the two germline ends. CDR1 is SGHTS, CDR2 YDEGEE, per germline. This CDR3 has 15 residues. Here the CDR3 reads CASSPRVNERVGQYF. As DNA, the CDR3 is TGTGCCAGCAGCCCCCGGGTGAATGAACGGGTTGGCCAGTACTTC.

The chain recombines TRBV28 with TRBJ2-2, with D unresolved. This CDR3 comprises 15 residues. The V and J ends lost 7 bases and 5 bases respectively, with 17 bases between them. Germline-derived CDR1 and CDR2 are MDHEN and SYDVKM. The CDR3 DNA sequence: TGTGCCAGCACCACAATAAGGTCCGGGACCGGGGAGCTGTTTTTT. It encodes CASTTIRSGTGELFF.

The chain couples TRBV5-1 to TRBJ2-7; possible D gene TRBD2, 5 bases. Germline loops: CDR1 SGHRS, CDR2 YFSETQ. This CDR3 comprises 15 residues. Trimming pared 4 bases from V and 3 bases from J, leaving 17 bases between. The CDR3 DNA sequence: TGCGCCAGCAGCCGCGACTTGAGCGGAGACTACGAGCAGTACTTC. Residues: CASSRDLSGDYEQYF.

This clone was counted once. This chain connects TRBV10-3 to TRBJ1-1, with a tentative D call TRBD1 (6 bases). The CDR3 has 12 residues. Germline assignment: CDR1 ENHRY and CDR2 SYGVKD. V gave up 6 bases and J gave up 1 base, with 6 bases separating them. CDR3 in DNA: TGTGCCATCAGGACAGGGAACACTGAAGCTTTCTTT. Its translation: CAIRTGNTEAFF.

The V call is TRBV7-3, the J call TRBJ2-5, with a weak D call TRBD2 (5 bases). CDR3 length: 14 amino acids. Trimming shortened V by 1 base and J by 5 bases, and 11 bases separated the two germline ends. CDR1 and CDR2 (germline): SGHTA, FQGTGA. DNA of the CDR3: TGTGCCAGCAGCTTAAGACCTTCGGGGGAGACCCAGTACTTC. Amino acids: CASSLRPSGETQYF. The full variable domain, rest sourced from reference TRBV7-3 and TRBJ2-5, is GAGVSQTPSNKVTEKGKYVELRCDPISGHTALYWYRQSLGQGPEFLIYFQGTGAADDSGLPNDRFFAVRPEGSVSTLKIQRTERGDSAVYLCASSLRPSGETQYFGPGTRLLVL.

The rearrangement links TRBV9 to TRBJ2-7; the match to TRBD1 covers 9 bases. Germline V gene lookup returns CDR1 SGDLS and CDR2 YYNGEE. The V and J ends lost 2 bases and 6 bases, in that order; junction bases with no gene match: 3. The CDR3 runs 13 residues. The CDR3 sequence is CASSVGQGSEQYF. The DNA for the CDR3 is TGTGCCAGCAGCGTGGGACAGGGAAGCGAGCAGTACTTC.

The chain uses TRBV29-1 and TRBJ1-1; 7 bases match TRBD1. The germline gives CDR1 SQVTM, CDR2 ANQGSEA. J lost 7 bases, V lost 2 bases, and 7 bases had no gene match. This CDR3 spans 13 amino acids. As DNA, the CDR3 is TGCAGCGTTGAATGGGGCAGGGGGATTGAAGCTTTCTTT. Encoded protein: CSVEWGRGIEAFF.

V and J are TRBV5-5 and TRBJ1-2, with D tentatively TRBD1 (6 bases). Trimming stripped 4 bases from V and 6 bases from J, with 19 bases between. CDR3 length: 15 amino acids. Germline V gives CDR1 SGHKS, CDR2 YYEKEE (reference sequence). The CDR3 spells CASSLVGAVQDGYTF. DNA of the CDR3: TGTGCCAGCAGCCTCGTGGGGGCGGTCCAAGATGGCTACACCTTC. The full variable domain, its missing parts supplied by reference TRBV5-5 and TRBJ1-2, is DAGVTQSPTHLIKTRGQQVTLRCSPISGHKSVSWYQQVLGQGPQFIFQYYEKEERGRGNFPDRFSARQFPNYSSELNVNALLLGDSALYLCASSLVGAVQDGYTFGSGTRLTVV.

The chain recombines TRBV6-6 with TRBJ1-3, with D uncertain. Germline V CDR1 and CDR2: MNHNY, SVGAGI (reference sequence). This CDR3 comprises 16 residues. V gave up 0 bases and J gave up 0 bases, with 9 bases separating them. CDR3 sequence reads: CASSYSLPGSGNTIYF. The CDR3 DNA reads TGTGCCAGCAGTTACTCGCTCCCGGGCTCTGGAAACACCATATATTTT.

DNA for the CDR3: TGCGCCAGCAGCCAAAATCCAGGGAAGGGCTACACCTTC. Translated: CASSQNPGKGYTF. This sequence joins TRBV4-1 and TRBJ1-2, with a weak D call TRBD1 (5 bases). The germline CDR1 and CDR2 sequences are MGHRA and YSYEKL. V lost 2 bases and J lost 8, with 12 bases in between. This CDR3 comprises 13 residues.

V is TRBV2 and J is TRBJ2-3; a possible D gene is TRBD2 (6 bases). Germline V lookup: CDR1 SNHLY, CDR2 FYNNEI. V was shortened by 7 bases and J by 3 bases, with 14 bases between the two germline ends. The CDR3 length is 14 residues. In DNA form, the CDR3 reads TGTGCCAGCACCCTCCCGGGAGTAACAGATACGCAGTATTTT. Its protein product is CASTLPGVTDTQYF.

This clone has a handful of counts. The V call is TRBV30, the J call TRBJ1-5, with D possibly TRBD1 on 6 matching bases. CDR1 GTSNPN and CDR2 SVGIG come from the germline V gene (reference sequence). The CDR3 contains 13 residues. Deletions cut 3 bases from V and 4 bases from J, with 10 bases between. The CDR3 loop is CAWSLGGNQPQHF. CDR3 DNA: TGTGCCTGGAGCCTAGGGGGAAATCAGCCCCAGCATTTT.

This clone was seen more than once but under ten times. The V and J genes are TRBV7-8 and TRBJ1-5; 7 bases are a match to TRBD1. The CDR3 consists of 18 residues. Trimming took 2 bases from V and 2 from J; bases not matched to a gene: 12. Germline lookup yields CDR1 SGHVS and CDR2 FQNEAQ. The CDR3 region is CASSLFRRGQFRNQPQHF. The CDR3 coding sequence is TGTGCCAGCAGCTTATTTCGAAGGGGGCAATTTCGCAATCAGCCCCAGCATTTT.

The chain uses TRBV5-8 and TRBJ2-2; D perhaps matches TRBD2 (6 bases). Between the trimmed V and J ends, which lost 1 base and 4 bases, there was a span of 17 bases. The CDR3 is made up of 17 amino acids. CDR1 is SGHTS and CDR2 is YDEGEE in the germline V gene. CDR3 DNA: TGTGCCAGCAGCTTGTTTCGGGGGACCCCGGGCACCGGGGAGCTGTTTTTT. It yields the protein CASSLFRGTPGTGELFF.

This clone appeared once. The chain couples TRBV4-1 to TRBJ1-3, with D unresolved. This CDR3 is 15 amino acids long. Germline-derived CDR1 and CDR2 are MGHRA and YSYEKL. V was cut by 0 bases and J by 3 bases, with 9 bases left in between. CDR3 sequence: CASSQDQQLGNTIYF. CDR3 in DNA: TGCGCCAGCAGCCAAGATCAACAGCTTGGAAACACCATATATTTT.

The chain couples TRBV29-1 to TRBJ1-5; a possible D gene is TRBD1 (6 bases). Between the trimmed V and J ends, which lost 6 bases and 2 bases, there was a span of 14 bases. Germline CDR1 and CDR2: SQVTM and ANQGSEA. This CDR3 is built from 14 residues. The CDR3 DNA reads TGCAGCGTCTTACAGGGCTACGGCAATCAGCCCCAGCATTTT. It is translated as CSVLQGYGNQPQHF.

This chain's CDR3 is CASSPKGDRVGETQYF. The CDR3 DNA follows: TGTGCCAGCAGCCCTAAAGGGGACAGGGTGGGGGAGACCCAGTACTTC. The chain couples TRBV7-3 to TRBJ2-5; 9 positions agree with TRBD1. V lost 5 bases and J lost 5; bases outside the gene matches: 12. The CDR3 has 16 amino acids. Germline V gene data show CDR1 as SGHTA and CDR2 as FQGTGA.

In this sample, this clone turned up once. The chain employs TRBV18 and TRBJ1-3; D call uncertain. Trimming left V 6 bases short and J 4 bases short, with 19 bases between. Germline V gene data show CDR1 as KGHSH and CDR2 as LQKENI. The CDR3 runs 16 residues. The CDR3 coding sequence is TGTGCCAGCTCTCTTAGGCTGACTGAGGTCGGAAACACCATATATTTT. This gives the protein CASSLRLTEVGNTIYF.

CDR3 sequence: CASSRADRESYGYTF. Here the CDR3 DNA reads TGCGCCAGCAGCCGAGCGGACAGGGAGTCCTATGGCTACACCTTC. This chain uses TRBV5-1 with TRBJ1-2; 8 nucleotides agree with TRBD1. Germline V CDR1 and CDR2: SGHRS, YFSETQ. CDR3 length: 15 residues. Trimming removed 4 bases from V and 4 bases from J; junction bases left unmatched: 9. The whole variable domain, filled in from reference TRBV5-1 and TRBJ1-2, reads KAGVTQTPRYLIKTRGQQVTLSCSPISGHRSVSWYQQTPGQGLQFLFEYFSETQRNKGNFPGRFSGRQFSNSRSEMNVSTLELGDSALYLCASSRADRESYGYTFGSGTRLTVV.

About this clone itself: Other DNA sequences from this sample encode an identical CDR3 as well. CDR3 sequence: CSVEEGGGNTIYF. The DNA of the CDR3 is TGCAGCGTTGAAGAAGGGGGAGGAAACACCATATATTTT. V gene TRBV29-1 combines with J gene TRBJ1-3, with D maybe TRBD1 (6 bases). CDR1 SQVTM and CDR2 ANQGSEA come from the germline V gene. Trimming took 0 bases from V and 4 from J, leaving 7 bases between them. The CDR3 loop spans 13 amino acids.

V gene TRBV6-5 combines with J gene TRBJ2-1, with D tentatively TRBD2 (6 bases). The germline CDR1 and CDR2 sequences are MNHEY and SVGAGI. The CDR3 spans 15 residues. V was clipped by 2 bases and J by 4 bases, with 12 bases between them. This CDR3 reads CASSYQPGAYNEQFF. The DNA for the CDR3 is TGTGCCAGCAGTTACCAGCCGGGAGCTTACAATGAGCAGTTCTTC.

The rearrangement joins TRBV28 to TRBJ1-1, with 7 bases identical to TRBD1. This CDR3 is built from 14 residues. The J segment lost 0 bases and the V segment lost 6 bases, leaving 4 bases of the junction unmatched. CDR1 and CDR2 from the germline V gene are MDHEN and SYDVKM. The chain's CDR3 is CASRRGQLNTEAFF. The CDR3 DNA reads TGTGCCAGCAGGAGGGGACAGTTGAACACTGAAGCTTTCTTT.

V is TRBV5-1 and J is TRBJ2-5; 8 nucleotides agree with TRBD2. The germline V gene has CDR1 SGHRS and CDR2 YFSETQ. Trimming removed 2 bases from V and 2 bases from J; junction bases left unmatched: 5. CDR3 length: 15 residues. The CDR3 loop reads CASSFSAGGQETQYF. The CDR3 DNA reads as TGCGCCAGCAGCTTTTCGGCGGGAGGACAAGAGACCCAGTACTTC.

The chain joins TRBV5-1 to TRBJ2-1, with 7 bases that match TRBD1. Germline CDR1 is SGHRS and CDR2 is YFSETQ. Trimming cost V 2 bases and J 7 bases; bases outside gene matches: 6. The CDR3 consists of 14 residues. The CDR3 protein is CASSFGTASNEQFF. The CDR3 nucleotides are TGCGCCAGCAGCTTCGGGACAGCATCGAATGAGCAGTTCTTC.